This T cell receptor (beta chain) was captured in a study of T cell changes during pregnancy in multiple sclerosis. Data came from immunoSEQ multiplex PCR; TCRdb stores just in-frame clones and leaves some out. The top ten clones hold 0.35% to 0.45% of a sample with 50,000 or so clones, more than 80% of them seen once. The V and J ends lost 7 bases and 2 bases, in that order; junction bases with no gene match: 4. The CDR3 runs 14 residues. The V gene's germline CDR1 is SGHRS and CDR2 YFSETQ. V is TRBV5-1 and J is TRBJ1-5; 9 bases agree with TRBD1. This clonotype was obtained from a female donor with multiple sclerosis, enrolled in a pregnancy study. Sequenced here: CD4+ T cells from peripheral blood mononuclear cells, sampled before pregnancy. CDR3 residues: CASGGQGGNQPQHF. In nucleotides, the CDR3 is TGCGCCAGCGGGGGACAGGGTGGCAATCAGCCCCAGCATTTT.